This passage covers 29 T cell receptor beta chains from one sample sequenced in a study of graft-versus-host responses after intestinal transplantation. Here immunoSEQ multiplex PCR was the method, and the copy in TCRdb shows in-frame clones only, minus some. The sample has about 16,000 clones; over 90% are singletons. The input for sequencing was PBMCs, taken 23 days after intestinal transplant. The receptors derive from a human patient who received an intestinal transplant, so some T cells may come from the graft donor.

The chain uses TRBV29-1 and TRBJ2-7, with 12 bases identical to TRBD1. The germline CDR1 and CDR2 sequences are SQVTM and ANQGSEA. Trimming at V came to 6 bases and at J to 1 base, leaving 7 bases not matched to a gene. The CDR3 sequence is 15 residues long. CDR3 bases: TGCAGCGTAGTCCCGGGACAGGGGGCGTCCTACGAGCAGTACTTC. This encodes CSVVPGQGASYEQYF.

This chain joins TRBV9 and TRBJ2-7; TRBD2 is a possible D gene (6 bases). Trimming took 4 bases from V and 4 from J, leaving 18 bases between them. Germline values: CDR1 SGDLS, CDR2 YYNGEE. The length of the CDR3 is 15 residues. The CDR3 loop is CASSPHGGSGYEQYF. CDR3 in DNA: TGTGCCAGCAGCCCCCACGGGGGTAGCGGTTACGAGCAGTACTTC.

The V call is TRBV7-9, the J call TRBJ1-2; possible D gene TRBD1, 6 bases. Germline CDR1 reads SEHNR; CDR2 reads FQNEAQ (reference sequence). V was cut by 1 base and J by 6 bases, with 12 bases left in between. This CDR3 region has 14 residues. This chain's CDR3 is CASSLEGGIHGYTF. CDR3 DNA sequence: TGTGCCAGCAGCTTAGAAGGGGGGATTCATGGCTACACCTTC.

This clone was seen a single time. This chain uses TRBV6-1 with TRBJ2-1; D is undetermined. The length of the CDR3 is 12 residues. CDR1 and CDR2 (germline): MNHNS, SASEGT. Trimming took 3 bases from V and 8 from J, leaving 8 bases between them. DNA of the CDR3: TGTGCCAGCAGTGACAGGAGCGATGAGCAGTTCTTC. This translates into CASSDRSDEQFF.

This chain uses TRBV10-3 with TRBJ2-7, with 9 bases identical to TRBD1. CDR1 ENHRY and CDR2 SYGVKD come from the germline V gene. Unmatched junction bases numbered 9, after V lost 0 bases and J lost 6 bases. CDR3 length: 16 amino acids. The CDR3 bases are TGTGCCATCAGTGAGTCGGGACAGGGCACTGTGGGCGAGCAGTACTTC. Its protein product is CAISESGQGTVGEQYF.

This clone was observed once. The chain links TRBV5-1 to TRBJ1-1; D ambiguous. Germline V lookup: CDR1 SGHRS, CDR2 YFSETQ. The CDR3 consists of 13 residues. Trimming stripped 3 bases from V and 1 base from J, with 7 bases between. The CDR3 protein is CASSSPANTEAFF. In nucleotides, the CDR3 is TGCGCCAGCAGCTCGCCGGCGAACACTGAAGCTTTCTTT. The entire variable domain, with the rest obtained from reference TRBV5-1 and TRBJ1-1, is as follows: KAGVTQTPRYLIKTRGQQVTLSCSPISGHRSVSWYQQTPGQGLQFLFEYFSETQRNKGNFPGRFSGRQFSNSRSEMNVSTLELGDSALYLCASSSPANTEAFFGQGTRLTVV.

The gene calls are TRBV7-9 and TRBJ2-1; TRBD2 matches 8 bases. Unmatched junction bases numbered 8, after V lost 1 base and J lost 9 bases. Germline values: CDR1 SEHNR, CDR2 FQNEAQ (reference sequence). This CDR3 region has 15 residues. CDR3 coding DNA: TGTGCCAGCAGCTTAGACGGTAGACTAGCGACTGAGCAGTTCTTC. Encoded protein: CASSLDGRLATEQFF.

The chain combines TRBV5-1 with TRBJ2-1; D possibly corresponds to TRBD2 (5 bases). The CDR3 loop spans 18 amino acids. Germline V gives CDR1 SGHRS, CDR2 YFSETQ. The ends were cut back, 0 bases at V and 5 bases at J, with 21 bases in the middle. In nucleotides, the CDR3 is TGCGCCAGCAGCTTGGCCCGGGGTCACACTCACCGAAACAATGAGCAGTTCTTC. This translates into CASSLARGHTHRNNEQFF.

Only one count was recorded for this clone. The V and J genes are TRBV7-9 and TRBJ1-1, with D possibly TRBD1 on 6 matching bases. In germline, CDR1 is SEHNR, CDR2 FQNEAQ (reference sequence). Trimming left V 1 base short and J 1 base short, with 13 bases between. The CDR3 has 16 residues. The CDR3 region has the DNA TGTGCCAGCAGCTTAGAGGGTACAGGGCCGAACACTGAAGCTTTCTTT. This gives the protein CASSLEGTGPNTEAFF. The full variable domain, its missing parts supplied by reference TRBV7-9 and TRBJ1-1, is DTGVSQNPRHKITKRGQNVTFRCDPISEHNRLYWYRQTLGQGPEFLTYFQNEAQLEKSRLLSDRFSAERPKGSFSTLEIQRTEQGDSAMYLCASSLEGTGPNTEAFFGQGTRLTVV.

The CDR3 sequence: CASSQTIGGGRGQETQYF. Written as DNA, the CDR3 is TGTGCCAGCAGCCAGACCATTGGGGGCGGGAGGGGGCAAGAGACCCAGTACTTC. The J gene is TRBJ2-5, the V gene TRBV4-2; 9 bases agree with TRBD2. The V gene end was trimmed by 3 bases and the J gene end by 2 bases; junction bases not matched to a gene: 13. The CDR3 is made up of 18 amino acids. Germline loops: CDR1 LGHNA, CDR2 YNFKEQ.

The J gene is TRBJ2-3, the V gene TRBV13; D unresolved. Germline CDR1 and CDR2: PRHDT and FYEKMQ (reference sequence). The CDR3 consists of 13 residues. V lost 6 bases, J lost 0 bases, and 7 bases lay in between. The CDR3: CASSLTSTDTQYF. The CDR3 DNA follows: TGTGCCAGCAGTCTTACTAGCACAGATACGCAGTATTTT. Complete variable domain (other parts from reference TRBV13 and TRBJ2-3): AAGVIQSPRHLIKEKRETATLKCYPIPRHDTVYWYQQGPGQDPQFLISFYEKMQSDKGSIPDRFSAQQFSDYHSELNMSSLELGDSALYFCASSLTSTDTQYFGPGTRLTVL.

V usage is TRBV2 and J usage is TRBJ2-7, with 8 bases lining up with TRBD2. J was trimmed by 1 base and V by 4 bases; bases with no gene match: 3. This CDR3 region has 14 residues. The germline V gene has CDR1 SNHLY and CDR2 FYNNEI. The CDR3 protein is CASSASGSSYEQYF. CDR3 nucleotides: TGTGCCAGCAGTGCAAGCGGGAGTTCCTACGAGCAGTACTTC.

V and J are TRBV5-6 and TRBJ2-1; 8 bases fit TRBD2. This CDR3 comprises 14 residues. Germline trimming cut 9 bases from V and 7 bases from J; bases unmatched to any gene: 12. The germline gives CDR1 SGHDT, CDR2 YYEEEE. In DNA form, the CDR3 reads TGTGCCACCCATAGCGGGATTCCCGGAAATGAGCAGTTCTTC. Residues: CATHSGIPGNEQFF.

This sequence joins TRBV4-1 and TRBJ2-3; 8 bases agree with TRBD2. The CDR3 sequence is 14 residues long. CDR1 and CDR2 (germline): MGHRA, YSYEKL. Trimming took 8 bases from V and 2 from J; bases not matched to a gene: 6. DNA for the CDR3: TGCGCCAGCTGCGAGCGGGAGAACACAGATACGCAGTATTTT. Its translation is CASCERENTDTQYF.

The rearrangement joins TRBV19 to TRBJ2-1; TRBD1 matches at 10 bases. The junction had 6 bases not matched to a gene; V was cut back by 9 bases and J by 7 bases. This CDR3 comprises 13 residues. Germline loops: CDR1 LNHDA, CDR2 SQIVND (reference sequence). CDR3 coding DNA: TGTGCCAGCGGACAGGGGGTTGTTAATGAGCAGTTCTTC. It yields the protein CASGQGVVNEQFF.

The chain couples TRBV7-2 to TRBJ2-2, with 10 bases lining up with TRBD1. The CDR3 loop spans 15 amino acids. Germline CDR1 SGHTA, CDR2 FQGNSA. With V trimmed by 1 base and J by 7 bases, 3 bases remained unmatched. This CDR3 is CASSLGGTGDGELFF. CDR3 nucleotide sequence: TGTGCCAGCAGCTTAGGGGGGACAGGGGACGGGGAGCTGTTTTTT.

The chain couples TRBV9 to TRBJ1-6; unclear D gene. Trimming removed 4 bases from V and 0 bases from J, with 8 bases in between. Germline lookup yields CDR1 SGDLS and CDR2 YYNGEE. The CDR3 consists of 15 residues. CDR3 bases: TGTGCCAGCAGCTCCAGCGGCTCCTATAATTCACCCCTCCACTTT. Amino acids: CASSSSGSYNSPLHF. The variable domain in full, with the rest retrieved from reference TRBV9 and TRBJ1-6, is DSGVTQTPKHLITATGQRVTLRCSPRSGDLSVYWYQQSLDQGLQFLIQYYNGEERAKGNILERFSAQQFPDLHSELNLSSLELGDSALYFCASSSSGSYNSPLHFGNGTRLTVT.

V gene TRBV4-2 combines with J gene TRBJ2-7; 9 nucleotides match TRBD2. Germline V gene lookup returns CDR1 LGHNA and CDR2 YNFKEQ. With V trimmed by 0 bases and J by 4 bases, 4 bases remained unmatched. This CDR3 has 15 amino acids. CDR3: CASSQEGGLAYEQYF. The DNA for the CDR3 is TGTGCCAGCAGCCAAGAGGGGGGACTAGCTTACGAGCAGTACTTC.

CDR3: CASSKTSDYEQYF. The CDR3 DNA reads as TGTGCCAGCAGCAAGACATCCGACTACGAGCAGTACTTC. The rearrangement uses TRBV21-1 and TRBJ2-7; the D segment call TRBD1 is taken from the table without a DNA check. TRBV21-1 is annotated as a pseudogene. This CDR3 is built from 13 residues.

The CDR3 nucleotides are TGTGCCAGCAGTTACGCTAGCGGGGGGGCCAATGAGCAGTTCTTC. This translates into CASSYASGGANEQFF. The chain recombines TRBV6-5 with TRBJ2-1, with TRBD2 matching over 12 bases. The CDR3 covers 15 residues. The germline V gene encodes CDR1 MNHEY and CDR2 SVGAGI. Germline trimming cut 2 bases from V and 6 bases from J; bases unmatched to any gene: 2.

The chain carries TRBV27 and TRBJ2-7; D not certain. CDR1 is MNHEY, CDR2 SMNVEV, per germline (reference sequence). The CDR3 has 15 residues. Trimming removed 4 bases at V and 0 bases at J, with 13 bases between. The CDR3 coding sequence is TGTGCCAGCAGTTGGGTGGGATCCTCCTCCTACGAGCAGTACTTC. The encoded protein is CASSWVGSSSYEQYF.

The chain's CDR3 is CASSGPGQGAQNPYEQYF. In nucleotides, the CDR3 is TGTGCCAGCAGCGGTCCGGGACAGGGGGCTCAGAACCCCTACGAGCAGTACTTC. This chain joins TRBV7-9 and TRBJ2-7, with 12 bases lining up with TRBD1. The CDR3 runs 18 residues. Germline values: CDR1 SEHNR, CDR2 FQNEAQ (reference sequence). Losses at the gene ends were 5 bases for V and 2 bases for J; bases not matched to a gene: 13.

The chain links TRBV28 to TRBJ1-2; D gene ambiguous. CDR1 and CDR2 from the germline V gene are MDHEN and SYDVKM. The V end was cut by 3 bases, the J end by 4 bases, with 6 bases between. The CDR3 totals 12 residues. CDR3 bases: TGTGCCAGCAGTTTTCCCGCCTATGGCTACACCTTC. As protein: CASSFPAYGYTF.

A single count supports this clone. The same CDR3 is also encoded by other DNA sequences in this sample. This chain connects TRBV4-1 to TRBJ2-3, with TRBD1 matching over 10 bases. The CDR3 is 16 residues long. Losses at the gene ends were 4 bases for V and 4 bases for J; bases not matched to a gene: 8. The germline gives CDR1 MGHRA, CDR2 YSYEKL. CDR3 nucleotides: TGCGCCAGCAGCCCGCTGACAGGGGGCGAGGCAGATACGCAGTATTTT. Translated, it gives CASSPLTGGEADTQYF.

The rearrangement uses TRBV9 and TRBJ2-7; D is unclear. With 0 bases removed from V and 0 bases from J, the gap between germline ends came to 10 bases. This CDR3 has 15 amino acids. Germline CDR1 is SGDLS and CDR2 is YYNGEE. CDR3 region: CASSVDVGLSYEQYF. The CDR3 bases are TGTGCCAGCAGCGTAGATGTAGGGCTCTCCTACGAGCAGTACTTC.

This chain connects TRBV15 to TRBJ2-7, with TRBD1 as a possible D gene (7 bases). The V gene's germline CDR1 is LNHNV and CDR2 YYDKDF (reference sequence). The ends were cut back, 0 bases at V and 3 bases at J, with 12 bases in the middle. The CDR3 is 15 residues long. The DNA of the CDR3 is TGTGCCACCAGCAGAGAATCGGGGGACAGCTACGAGCAGTACTTC. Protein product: CATSRESGDSYEQYF.

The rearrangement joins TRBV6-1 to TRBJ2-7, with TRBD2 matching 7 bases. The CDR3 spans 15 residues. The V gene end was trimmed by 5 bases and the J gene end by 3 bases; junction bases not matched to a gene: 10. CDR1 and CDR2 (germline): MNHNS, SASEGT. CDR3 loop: CASSTGDYLLYEQYF. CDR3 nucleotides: TGTGCCAGCAGTACGGGGGACTATCTGCTCTACGAGCAGTACTTC.

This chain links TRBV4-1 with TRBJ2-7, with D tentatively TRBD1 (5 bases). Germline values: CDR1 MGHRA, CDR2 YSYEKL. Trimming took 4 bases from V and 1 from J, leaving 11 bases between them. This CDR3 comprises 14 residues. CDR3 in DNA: TGCGCCAGCAGCCTAGGGGCAAGGTCCTACGAGCAGTACTTC. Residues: CASSLGARSYEQYF.

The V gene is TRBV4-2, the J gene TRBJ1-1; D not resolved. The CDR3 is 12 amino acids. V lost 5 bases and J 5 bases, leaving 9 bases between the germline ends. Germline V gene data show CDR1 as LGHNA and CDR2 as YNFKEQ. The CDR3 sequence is CASSAIGTEAFF. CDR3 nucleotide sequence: TGTGCCAGCAGCGCTATCGGAACTGAAGCTTTCTTT.